The rows below give T cell receptor beta chains drawn from one sample of a study of T-cell memory formation after mild COVID-19. TCRdb re-called the 5' RACE reads through MiXCR, storing one row per CDR3 protein. The sample includes under 250,000 distinct CDR3 sequences, around 10% seen only once; the top ten take 20% to 25%. Sequencing input: PBMCs or a T cell subset sorted from them (not recorded which). The receptor set was obtained from a young man who had mild COVID-19 (a few samples of this study predate the infection). Cell type and time point are not known. The CDR3 runs from the conserved cysteine through the conserved F or W. A D gene is named only where the DNA matches it firmly. Clone size, where shown, is once, few, many, or a class for clones that have expanded.

J	size	V	length	D	CDR3	DNA
TRBJ2-3	NA	TRBV7-3	15	TRBD1	CASSLTGLYTDTQYF	TGTGCCAGCAGCTTGACAGGGCTATACACAGATACGCAGTATTTT
TRBJ1-6	NA	TRBV21-1	17	NA	CARLPKNRRGTRSPLHF	TGTGCCAGGCTCCCTAAGAATCGGAGGGGCACCCGTTCACCCCTCCACTTT
TRBJ2-2	few	TRBV24-1	16	TRBD1	CATRITGGAVAGELFF	TGTGCCACCAGAATAACAGGGGGCGCGGTGGCCGGGGAGCTGTTTTTT
TRBJ2-2	few	TRBV7-8	14	NA	CASSTIQVTGELFF	TGTGCCAGCAGCACTATACAGGTCACCGGGGAGCTGTTTTTT
TRBJ2-1	NA	TRBV20-1	14	NA	CSARARNAPGEQFF	TGCAGTGCTAGAGCCCGGAACGCCCCAGGGGAGCAGTTCTTC
TRBJ1-6	few	TRBV5-5	17	TRBD1	CASSRDSPSSYNSPLHF	TGTGCCAGCAGTAGGGACAGCCCGAGCTCCTATAATTCACCCCTCCACTTT
TRBJ2-6	NA	TRBV3-1	17	NA	CASSPTGWYPGANVLTF	TGTGCCAGCAGCCCGACCGGATGGTACCCTGGGGCCAACGTCCTGACTTTC
TRBJ2-3	NA	TRBV18	15	TRBD2	CASSPYSGGADTQYF	TGTGCCAGCTCACCGTATAGCGGGGGGGCAGATACGCAGTATTTT
TRBJ1-1	NA	TRBV20-1	16	NA	CSAREAKRAGNTEAFF	TGCAGTGCTAGAGAAGCGAAGAGGGCCGGAAACACTGAAGCTTTCTTT
TRBJ2-3	many	TRBV5-1	17	TRBD2	CASSFSGARGATDTQYF	TGCGCCAGCAGCTTTAGCGGGGCGCGCGGGGCGACAGATACGCAGTATTTT
TRBJ2-7	few	TRBV7-2	12	NA	CASSMTGREQYF	TGTGCCAGCAGCATGACAGGTCGCGAGCAGTACTTC
TRBJ2-5	NA	TRBV7-9	12	NA	CASSPGTPDQYF	TGTGCCAGCAGTCCCGGGACACCGGACCAGTACTTC
TRBJ2-5	few	TRBV12-3/TRBV12-4	15	NA	CASSLVYRGQETQYF	TGTGCCAGCAGTTTAGTATACCGGGGGCAAGAGACCCAGTACTTC
TRBJ2-6	NA	TRBV28	14	NA	CASSRDSGANVLTF	TGTGCCTCCTCCCGGGACTCTGGGGCCAACGTCCTGACTTTC
TRBJ2-7	NA	TRBV6-5	13	NA	CASSYGPSYEQYF	TGTGCCAGCAGTTACGGGCCATCCTACGAGCAGTACTTC
TRBJ2-1	few	TRBV4-1	16	NA	CASSQAVGAVYNEQFF	TGCGCCAGCAGCCAAGCGGTTGGGGCAGTCTACAATGAGCAGTTCTTC
TRBJ1-1	NA	TRBV20-1	13	NA	CSATGDMNTEAFF	TGCAGTGCTACAGGGGATATGAACACTGAAGCTTTCTTT
TRBJ1-4	NA	TRBV20-1	12	NA	CSARGTNEKLFF	TGCAGTGCTAGAGGGACTAATGAAAAACTGTTTTTT
TRBJ2-3	many	TRBV29-1	16	TRBD1	CSVERGQGASADTQYF	TGCAGCGTTGAGAGGGGACAGGGGGCTAGTGCAGATACGCAGTATTTT
TRBJ1-3	few	TRBV5-1	17	NA	CASSQLSGTRSGNTIYF	TGCGCCAGCAGCCAGCTATCCGGGACCCGCTCTGGAAACACCATATATTTT
TRBJ2-7	NA	TRBV2	12	NA	CASSEYGYEQYF	TGTGCCAGCAGTGAATATGGGTACGAGCAGTACTTC
TRBJ2-5	NA	TRBV7-6	13	TRBD1	CASSRDRVGTQYF	TGTGCCAGCAGCCGAGACAGGGTTGGGACCCAGTACTTC